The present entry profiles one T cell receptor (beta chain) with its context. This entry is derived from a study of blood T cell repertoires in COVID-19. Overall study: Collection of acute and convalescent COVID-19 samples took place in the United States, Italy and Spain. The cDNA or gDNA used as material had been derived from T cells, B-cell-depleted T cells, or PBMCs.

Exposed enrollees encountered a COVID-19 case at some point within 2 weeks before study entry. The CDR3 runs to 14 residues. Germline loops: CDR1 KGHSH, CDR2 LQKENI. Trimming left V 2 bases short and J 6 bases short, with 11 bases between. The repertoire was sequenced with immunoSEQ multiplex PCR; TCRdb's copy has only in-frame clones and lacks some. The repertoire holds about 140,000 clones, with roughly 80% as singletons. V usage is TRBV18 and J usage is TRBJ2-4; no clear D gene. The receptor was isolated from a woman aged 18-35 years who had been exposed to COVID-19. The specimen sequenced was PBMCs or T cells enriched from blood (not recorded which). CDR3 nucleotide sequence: TGTGCCAGCTCACCAGGTTCACCGGGAAACATTCAGTACTTC. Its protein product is CASSPGSPGNIQYF.